This TCR beta chain is drawn from a study of T-cell memory formation after mild COVID-19. Study background: The two donors had largely donor-specific TCR clusters. Study-level findings and limits: Day 15 to 85 contractors were CD4/CD8 balanced; later expanders leaned CD4+. Mostly located in CM and EM were contracting CD4+ clones, with contracting CD8+ clones located in EMRA.

TCRdb ran MiXCR on the 5' RACE reads and lists one entry per CDR3 protein. The sample lists roughly 150,000 distinct CDR3 sequences, about 25% occurring once. This CDR3 is 14 amino acids long. V was pared by 3 bases and J by 4 bases, with 5 bases of the junction left unmatched. The germline gives CDR1 SQVTM, CDR2 ANQGSEA. In regard to this clonotype: What it binds is unknown.

Sequenced: PBMCs or a T cell subset sorted from them (not recorded which). This TCR was recovered from an adult woman who had mild COVID-19 (a few samples of this study predate the infection). Cell type and time point are not known. The chain employs TRBV29-1 and TRBJ2-1; TRBD2 matches 8 bases. CDR3 amino acids: CSVEGGGTYNEQFF. CDR3 sequence (DNA): TGCAGCGTTGAGGGCGGGGGGACTTACAATGAGCAGTTCTTC.